The source of this TCR beta chain is a study of shared clonotypes between healthy human individuals. The data were produced by immunoSEQ multiplex PCR, yet TCRdb's version contains in-frame clones alone and is incomplete. This table has about 1,500,000 clones, approximately 96% appearing once. Per germline, CDR1 MDHEN and CDR2 SYDVKM. The CDR3 has 15 residues. V shed 6 bases and J 4 bases; nucleotides not matched to a gene: 6. The source of this sequence is a man aged 25-45 years in good health. The V and J genes are TRBV28 and TRBJ2-3, with TRBD2 matching 11 bases. The sequenced material came from naive CD4+ T cells sorted from blood. The subset is: CD45RA+ positively selected. In DNA form, the CDR3 reads TGTGCCAGCAGAACTAGCGGGAGATCGGCAGATACGCAGTATTTT. It is translated as CASRTSGRSADTQYF.